This T cell receptor beta chain came from a study of blood T cell repertoires in COVID-19. In the study overall: T cells, B-cell-depleted T cells, or PBMCs provided the cDNA or gDNA that served as material.

The table came from immunoSEQ multiplex PCR; TCRdb's copy has only in-frame clones and leaves some out. The sample carries around 250,000 clones, about nine tenths recorded once. The CDR3 extends over 11 amino acids. The germline CDR1 and CDR2 sequences are DFQATT and SNEGSKA (reference sequence). V lost 6 bases to trimming and J lost 11 bases; unmatched junction nucleotides: 4. This receptor was identified in a woman between 55 and 75 years old who had recovered from COVID-19. Input material: peripheral blood. The rearrangement links TRBV20-1 to TRBJ1-6; 7 nucleotides line up with TRBD1. CDR3 sequence reads: CSAAQGTPLHF. The CDR3 region has the DNA TGCAGTGCAGCACAGGGGACACCCCTCCACTTT.